This TCR beta chain emerged from a study of chemoradiotherapy in HPV16-positive cancers. On the study more broadly: Candidate HPV-specific clones and shared TCR motifs came from a couple of HPV16-positive patients.

Germline V gene data show CDR1 as SGDLS and CDR2 as YYNGEE. V lost 2 bases to trimming and J lost 6 bases; unmatched junction nucleotides: 3. The CDR3 has 15 amino acids. As for this clone: The antigen is undetermined.

Profiling relied on immunoSEQ multiplex PCR, and the TCRdb table lists in-frame clones only, not all of them. Here the sample spans under 3,000 clones, roughly four fifths being singletons. Study results and limitations: The functional HPV-specific definition rests on just a couple of HPV16-positive patients. Non-HPV-specific T cells did not expand in tumors during treatment, whereas candidate HPV-specific clones and E7-related motifs did.

This TCR derives from a human donor with HPV-associated anogenital cancer. Sequences were derived from tumor tissue, sampled from a patient who underwent chemoradiotherapy. V is TRBV9 and J is TRBJ2-1, with 12 positions matching TRBD2. CDR3 nucleotides: TGTGCCAGCAGCGTTACTAGCGGGAGGACCAATGAGCAGTTCTTC. Translating gives CASSVTSGRTNEQFF. The full variable domain, its missing parts supplied by reference TRBV9 and TRBJ2-1, is DSGVTQTPKHLITATGQRVTLRCSPRSGDLSVYWYQQSLDQGLQFLIQYYNGEERAKGNILERFSAQQFPDLHSELNLSSLELGDSALYFCASSVTSGRTNEQFFGPGTRLTVL.